A selection of T cell receptor beta chains follows, all from one sample in a study of memory CD4+ T cells and cytomegalovirus serostatus. Clones were sequenced by immunoSEQ multiplex PCR, and TCRdb holds only the in-frame ones, with some missing. The sample includes 30,000 to 40,000 clones, around four fifths of them seen just once. The material sequenced was memory CD4+ T cells from blood. Every receptor here comes from an adult in good health and CMV-seronegative. Some clones in this sample may be carry-over from other donors' samples. The CDR3 runs from the conserved cysteine through the conserved F or W.

V: TRBV5-1
CDR3: CASSPLGQTNTDTQYF

V: TRBV14
CDR3: CASSQVPPYGYTF

V: TRBV30
CDR3: CAWSGAGQHISYTF

V: TRBV5-6
CDR3: CASSVAPGSSYEQYF

V: TRBV30
CDR3: CAWSVQEKLFF

V: TRBV6-1
CDR3: CASSEGVFQGLSFF

V: TRBV4-2
CDR3: CASKRTQEDGYTF

V: TRBV5-1
CDR3: CASSLSDRVTDTQYF

V: TRBV7-9
CDR3: CASSSTGAPGETQYF

V: TRBV30
CDR3: CAWSPRDFEQYF

V: TRBV28
CDR3: CASSFPPSGKADEQFF

V: TRBV2
CDR3: CASSDHGLAGANEQYF

V: TRBV5-1
CDR3: CASNDGTPKETQYF

V: TRBV9
CDR3: CASSVSSGANEQFF

V: TRBV23-1
CDR3: CASSLSRDIWVNDNQPQHF